This TCR beta chain was found in a study of cytomegalovirus exposure and HLA in healthy donors. Points from the study as a whole: The authors later linked a missense DCLRE1C variant to TCR beta V- and J-gene trimming.

Healthy bone marrow donors formed the donor group. Both 60 Vbeta primers and 13 Jbeta primers went into the PCR. The assay was immunoSEQ multiplex PCR, and TCRdb's table has in-frame clones only and misses some. The sample lists some 140,000 clones; roughly three quarters were seen once. Concerning this clone itself: Its antigen is as yet unknown.

Germline assignment: CDR1 MNHNS and CDR2 SASEGT. V was trimmed by 1 base and J by 5 bases, leaving 10 bases between them. The CDR3 has 14 amino acids. Sequencing input: PBMCs. The V call is TRBV6-1, the J call TRBJ2-3; D gene ambiguous. The source of this sequence is a man in his thirties or forties in good health and CMV-seropositive. The CDR3 coding sequence is TGTGCCAGCAGTGAAGAACGTGAGGTAGATACGCAGTATTTT. Translation: CASSEEREVDTQYF.